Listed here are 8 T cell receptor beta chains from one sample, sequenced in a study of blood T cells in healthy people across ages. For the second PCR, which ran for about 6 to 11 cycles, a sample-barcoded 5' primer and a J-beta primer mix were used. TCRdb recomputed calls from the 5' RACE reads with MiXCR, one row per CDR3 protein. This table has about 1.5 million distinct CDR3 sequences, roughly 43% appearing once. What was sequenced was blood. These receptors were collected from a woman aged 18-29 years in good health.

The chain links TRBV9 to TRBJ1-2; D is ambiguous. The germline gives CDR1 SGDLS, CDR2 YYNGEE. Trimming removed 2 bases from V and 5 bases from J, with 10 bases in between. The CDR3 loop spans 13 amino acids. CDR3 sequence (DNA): TGTGCCAGCAGCGTGGGCGGGCAGTATGGCTACACCTTC. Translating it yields CASSVGGQYGYTF. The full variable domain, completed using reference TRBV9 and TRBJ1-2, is DSGVTQTPKHLITATGQRVTLRCSPRSGDLSVYWYQQSLDQGLQFLIQYYNGEERAKGNILERFSAQQFPDLHSELNLSSLELGDSALYFCASSVGGQYGYTFGSGTRLTVV.

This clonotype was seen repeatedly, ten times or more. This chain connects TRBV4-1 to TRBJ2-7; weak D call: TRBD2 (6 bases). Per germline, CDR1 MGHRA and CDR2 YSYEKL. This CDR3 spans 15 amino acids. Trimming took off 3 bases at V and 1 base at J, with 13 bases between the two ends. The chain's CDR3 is CASSHTGTESYEQYF. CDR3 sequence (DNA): TGCGCCAGCAGCCACACCGGGACTGAGTCCTACGAGCAGTACTTC.

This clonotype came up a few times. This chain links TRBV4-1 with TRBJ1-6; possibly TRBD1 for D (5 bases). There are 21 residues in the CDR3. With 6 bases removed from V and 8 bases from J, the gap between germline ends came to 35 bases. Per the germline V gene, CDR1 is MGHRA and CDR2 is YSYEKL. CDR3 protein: CASRGTQVQGDGSFRDSPLHF. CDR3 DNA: TGCGCCAGCAGGGGAACCCAGGTTCAGGGCGATGGGTCTTTCCGCGATTCACCCCTCCACTTT.

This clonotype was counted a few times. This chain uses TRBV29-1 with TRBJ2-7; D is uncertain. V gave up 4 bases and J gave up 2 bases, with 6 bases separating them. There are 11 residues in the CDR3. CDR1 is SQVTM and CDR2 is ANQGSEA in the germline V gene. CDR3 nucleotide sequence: TGCAGCGTTGTTGCAGCCTACGAGCAGTACTTC. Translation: CSVVAAYEQYF.

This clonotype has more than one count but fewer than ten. For the CDR3, the DNA is TGTGCCAGCAGCTTCTCCCAGTCCTCGGCCGGGGAGCTGTTTTTT. Translated: CASSFSQSSAGELFF. V and J are TRBV11-3 and TRBJ2-2; D gene uncertain. This CDR3 is built from 15 residues. Trimming pared 3 bases from V and 6 bases from J, leaving 14 bases between. The V gene's germline CDR1 is SGHNT and CDR2 YENEEA.

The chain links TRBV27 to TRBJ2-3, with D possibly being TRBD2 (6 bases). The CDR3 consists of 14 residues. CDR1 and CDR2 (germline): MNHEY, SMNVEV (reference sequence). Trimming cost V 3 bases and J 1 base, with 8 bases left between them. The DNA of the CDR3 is TGTGCCAGCAGTTTTGCTAGCGGCACAGATACGCAGTATTTT. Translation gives CASSFASGTDTQYF.

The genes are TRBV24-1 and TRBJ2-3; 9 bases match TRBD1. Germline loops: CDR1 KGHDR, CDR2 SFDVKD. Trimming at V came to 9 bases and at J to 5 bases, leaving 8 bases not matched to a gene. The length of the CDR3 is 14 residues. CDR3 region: CATGPGQGKDTQYF. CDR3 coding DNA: TGTGCCACCGGTCCGGGACAGGGTAAAGATACGCAGTATTTT.

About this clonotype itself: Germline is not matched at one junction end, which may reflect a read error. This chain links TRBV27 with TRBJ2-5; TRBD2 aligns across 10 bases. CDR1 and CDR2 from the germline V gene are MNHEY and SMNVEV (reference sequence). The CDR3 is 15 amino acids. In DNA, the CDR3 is TGTGCCAGCACAATGGGGGGACTAGCGAATTCCGAGCAGAACTTC. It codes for CASTMGGLANSEQNF.